This T cell receptor (beta chain) was found in a study of human T cells and chemical hapten exposure. Study context: Patch tests applied 0.01% DPC to the upper back, read at 6 days. Largely, small differences in pooled library volume made per-sample TCR yields vary.

In regard to this clonotype: Its antigen is not known.

Per the germline V gene, CDR1 is SGHAT and CDR2 is FQNNGV. This CDR3 comprises 14 residues. In TCRdb, the RACE reads were re-called with MiXCR into one record per CDR3 protein. The sample consists of under 150,000 distinct CDR3 sequences, around 10% of them appearing once. Study results and caveats: It was expanded TCRs that formed significantly more large CDR3 similarity clusters than controls did.

Time point given: patch test 1, 2 weeks after DPC sensitization. Specified treatment: therapeutic diphenylcyclopropenone sensitization with weekly scalp DPC. The material sequenced was whole blood, taken in connection with sensitization to the hapten diphenylcyclopropenone (DPC). The V call is TRBV11-2, the J call TRBJ2-2, with 8 positions matching TRBD2. This receptor was obtained from a woman between 50 and 59 years old with alopecia areata. Some clones in this sample may be carry-over from other donors' samples. In DNA form, the CDR3 reads TGTGCAGCGGGGGCGGGATCGAACACCGGGGAGCTGTTTTTT. Translation gives CAAGAGSNTGELFF.